Below are 16 T cell receptor beta chains sequenced from a single sample in a study of CD8+ T cells in alopecia areata (dated by TCRdb to 2016 to 2019). Libraries were constructed by the immunoSEQ multiplex PCR assay. To provide template for TCR sequencing, every sample had RNA extracted and reverse transcribed into cDNA. TCRdb mirrors the immuneACCESS table, restricted to in-frame sequences. Some clones are absent from its copies; in checked studies, under half trace to an unresolved V gene, and the reason for the others is unknown. The sample contains roughly 25,000 clones, 40% to 60% of them found a single time. Approximately 29% of the sample is held by the ten biggest clonotypes. Sample: NKG2D-high CD8+ T cells sorted from blood. The cell subset or site label here, explained by the study, means: sorted CD8+ NKG2D-high blood T cells. The origin of the receptors is a human donor with alopecia areata.

Within the sample, this clone is medium-sized. Other DNA sequences in this specimen translate into the identical CDR3. This sequence joins TRBV2 and TRBJ2-6, with D uncertain. Germline CDR1 is SNHLY and CDR2 is FYNNEI. Trimming removed 7 bases from V and 2 bases from J, with 6 bases in between. The CDR3 is 13 residues long. The CDR3 spells CASTRAGANVLTF. CDR3 sequence (DNA): TGTGCCAGCACTAGGGCTGGGGCCAACGTCCTGACTTTC.

This clone was found many times. V usage is TRBV18 and J usage is TRBJ2-2; possibly TRBD2 for D (6 bases). Trimming took 3 bases from V and 2 from J, leaving 19 bases between them. Germline V gene data show CDR1 as KGHSH and CDR2 as LQKENI. The CDR3 is made up of 18 amino acids. The CDR3 DNA reads TGTGCCAGCTCACCGGAGGAGGGAGGTTTCTTTAACACCGGGGAGCTGTTTTTT. This codes for CASSPEEGGFFNTGELFF.

V gene TRBV2 combines with J gene TRBJ2-5; no clear D. V was shortened by 9 bases and J by 2 bases, with 19 bases between the two germline ends. Germline lookup yields CDR1 SNHLY and CDR2 FYNNEI. CDR3 length: 15 residues. The CDR3, as DNA: TGTGCCAGTGAACCATTCCGGGCCGCACAAGAGACCCAGTACTTC. Its protein product is CASEPFRAAQETQYF.

The V and J genes are TRBV7-9 and TRBJ2-7; 8 bases line up with TRBD2. The CDR3 totals 15 residues. In germline, CDR1 is SEHNR, CDR2 FQNEAQ (reference sequence). V was clipped by 3 bases and J by 3 bases; unmatched bases: 7. Written as DNA, the CDR3 is TGTGCCAGCAGCTTTGACCGGGAGGGCCGCTACGAGCAGTACTTC. It is translated as CASSFDREGRYEQYF.

The genes are TRBV28 and TRBJ2-7; TRBD1 might be the D (6 bases). In germline, CDR1 is MDHEN, CDR2 SYDVKM. V lost 4 bases and J 1 base, leaving 17 bases between the germline ends. CDR3 size: 16 residues. The CDR3 loop reads CASSCLCDRFSYEQYF. The CDR3 coding sequence is TGTGCCAGCAGTTGCCTTTGTGACAGGTTTTCCTACGAGCAGTACTTC.

This clone was observed a few times. This sequence joins TRBV27 and TRBJ2-1; no firm D call. Germline V gives CDR1 MNHEY, CDR2 SMNVEV (reference sequence). Trimming removed 3 bases at V and 4 bases at J, with 1 base between. The CDR3 sequence is 11 residues long. For the CDR3, the DNA is TGTGCCAGCAGTTTTTACAATGAGCAGTTCTTC. This codes for CASSFYNEQFF.

J is TRBJ1-2 and V is TRBV29-1, with D possibly matching TRBD1 (6 bases). This CDR3 is built from 11 residues. Germline V CDR1 and CDR2: SQVTM, ANQGSEA. Deletions cut 7 bases from V and 8 bases from J, with 14 bases between. The CDR3 nucleotides read TGCAGCGGATTGGAGAGGGGGGGCTACACCTTC. Its translation is CSGLERGGYTF. Complete variable domain (other parts from reference TRBV29-1 and TRBJ1-2): SAVISQKPSRDICQRGTSLTIQCQVDSQVTMMFWYRQQPGQSLTLIATANQGSEATYESGFVIDKFPISRPNLTFSTLTVSNMSPEDSSIYLCSGLERGGYTFGSGTRLTVV.

This clone was seen more than once but under ten times. This rearrangement joins TRBV7-9 to TRBJ2-7; D is possibly TRBD2 (5 bases). Germline V gene lookup returns CDR1 SEHNR and CDR2 FQNEAQ (reference sequence). V lost 3 bases and J lost 5, with 8 bases in between. This CDR3 spans 12 amino acids. The CDR3 region has the DNA TGTGCCAGCAGCTTCGGGGTCGACGAGCAGTACTTC. As protein: CASSFGVDEQYF.

This clone is judged large. The J gene is TRBJ2-5, the V gene TRBV15, with D possibly being TRBD2 (5 bases). The CDR3 runs to 13 residues. Germline CDR1 is LNHNV and CDR2 is YYDKDF (reference sequence). Trimming took off 1 base at V and 4 bases at J, with 7 bases between the two ends. DNA for the CDR3: TGTGCCACCAGCAGAGTCGGAGGAGAGACCCAGTACTTC. Its protein is CATSRVGGETQYF.

This chain joins TRBV29-1 and TRBJ2-7, with 9 bases fitting TRBD1. After removal of 1 base from V and 0 bases from J, the junction contained 10 bases not matched to a gene. This CDR3 region has 17 residues. The germline V gene has CDR1 SQVTM and CDR2 ANQGSEA. CDR3 sequence reads: CSVEGGQGLPSSYEQYF. For the CDR3, the DNA is TGCAGCGTTGAAGGGGGACAGGGACTCCCAAGCTCCTACGAGCAGTACTTC.

CDR3 region: CASSPYEQYF. DNA of the CDR3: TGTGCCAGCTCCCCCTACGAGCAGTACTTC. V is TRBV2 and J is TRBJ2-7; D unclear. The length of the CDR3 is 10 residues. V was pared by 8 bases and J by 2 bases, with 4 bases between. The germline CDR1 and CDR2 sequences are SNHLY and FYNNEI. The full variable domain, completed using reference TRBV2 and TRBJ2-7, is EPEVTQTPSHQVTQMGQEVILRCVPISNHLYFYWYRQILGQKVEFLVSFYNNEISEKSEIFDDQFSVERPDGSNFTLKIRSTKLEDSAMYFCASSPYEQYFGPGTRLTVT.

This clone occurred a few times. The chain links TRBV27 to TRBJ1-1; D is possibly TRBD1 (5 bases). Germline V gene data show CDR1 as MNHEY and CDR2 as SMNVEV (reference sequence). The CDR3 consists of 15 residues. V dropped 2 bases and J dropped 1 base, with 11 bases sitting between them. The chain's CDR3 is CASSLGPGGNTEAFF. As DNA, the CDR3 is TGTGCCAGCAGTTTAGGTCCCGGGGGGAACACTGAAGCTTTCTTT.

V gene TRBV28 combines with J gene TRBJ1-5, with D unclear. The CDR3 consists of 16 residues. Germline V lookup: CDR1 MDHEN, CDR2 SYDVKM. Between the trimmed V and J ends, which lost 0 bases and 3 bases, there was a span of 12 bases. The CDR3 here is CASSLWSGVYNQPQHF. The CDR3 DNA reads as TGTGCCAGCAGTTTATGGTCAGGAGTGTACAATCAGCCCCAGCATTTT.

The J gene is TRBJ2-1, the V gene TRBV6-5, with D unresolved. The V gene's germline CDR1 is MNHEY and CDR2 SVGAGI. Trimming removed 8 bases at V and 4 bases at J, with 6 bases between. There are 11 residues in the CDR3. The CDR3 coding sequence is TGTGCCAGCCATTCATACAATGAGCAGTTCTTC. It is translated as CASHSYNEQFF.

The J gene is TRBJ2-1, the V gene TRBV29-1; TRBD2 agrees at 9 bases. J lost 4 bases, V lost 6 bases, and 19 bases had no gene match. The germline CDR1 and CDR2 sequences are SQVTM and ANQGSEA. CDR3 size: 18 residues. Here the CDR3 reads CSVDSRDLAGETYNEQFF. The CDR3, as DNA: TGCAGCGTGGACAGTCGGGATTTAGCGGGAGAGACATACAATGAGCAGTTCTTC.

This chain links TRBV27 with TRBJ2-3, with D unclear. Trimming took off 0 bases at V and 2 bases at J, with 9 bases between the two ends. Germline V gene lookup returns CDR1 MNHEY and CDR2 SMNVEV (reference sequence). This CDR3 is 15 amino acids long. The CDR3 sequence: CASSLSIILTDTQYF. The CDR3 DNA sequence: TGTGCCAGCAGTTTATCGATAATTCTCACAGATACGCAGTATTTT.